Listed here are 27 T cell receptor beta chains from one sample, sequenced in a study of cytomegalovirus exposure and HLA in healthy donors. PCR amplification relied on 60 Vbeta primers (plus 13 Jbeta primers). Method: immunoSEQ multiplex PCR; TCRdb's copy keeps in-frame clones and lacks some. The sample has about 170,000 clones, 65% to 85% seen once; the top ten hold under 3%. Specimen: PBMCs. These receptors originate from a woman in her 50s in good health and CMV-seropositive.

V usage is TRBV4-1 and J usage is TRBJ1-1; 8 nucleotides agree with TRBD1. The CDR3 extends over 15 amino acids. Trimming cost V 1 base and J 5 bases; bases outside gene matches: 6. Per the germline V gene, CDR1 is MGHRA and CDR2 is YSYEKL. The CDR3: CASSQVPRGQTEAFF. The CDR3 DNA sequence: TGCGCCAGCAGCCAAGTCCCCAGGGGGCAAACTGAAGCTTTCTTT.

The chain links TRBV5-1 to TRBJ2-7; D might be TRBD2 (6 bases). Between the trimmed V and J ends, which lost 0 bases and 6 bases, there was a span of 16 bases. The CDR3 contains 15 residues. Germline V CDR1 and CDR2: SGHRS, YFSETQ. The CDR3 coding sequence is TGCGCCAGCAGCTTGGCTTTGGCGGGACTTGGCGAGCAGTACTTC. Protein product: CASSLALAGLGEQYF.

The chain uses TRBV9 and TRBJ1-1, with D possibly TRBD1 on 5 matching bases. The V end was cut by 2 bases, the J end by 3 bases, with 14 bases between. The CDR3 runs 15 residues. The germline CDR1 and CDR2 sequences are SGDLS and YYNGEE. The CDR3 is CASSVNSQGHTEAFF. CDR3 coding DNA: TGTGCCAGCAGCGTCAACAGTCAGGGTCACACTGAAGCTTTCTTT.

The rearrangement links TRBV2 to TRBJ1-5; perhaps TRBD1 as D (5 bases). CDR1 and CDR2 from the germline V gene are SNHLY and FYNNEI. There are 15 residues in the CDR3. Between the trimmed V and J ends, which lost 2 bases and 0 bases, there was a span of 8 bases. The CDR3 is CASSELTVSNQPQHF. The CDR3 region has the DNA TGTGCCAGCAGTGAATTGACAGTTAGCAATCAGCCCCAGCATTTT.

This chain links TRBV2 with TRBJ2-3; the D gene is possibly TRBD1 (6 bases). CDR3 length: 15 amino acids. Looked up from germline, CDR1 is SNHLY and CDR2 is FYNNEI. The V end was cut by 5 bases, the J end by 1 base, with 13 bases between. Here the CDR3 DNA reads TGTGCCAGCAGTAGTCAGGGGCAGGGCACAGATACGCAGTATTTT. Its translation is CASSSQGQGTDTQYF.

DNA for the CDR3: TGTGCGATTAGCGGGGAGAACACAGATACGCAGTATTTT. Its translation: CAISGENTDTQYF. This chain connects TRBV7-8 to TRBJ2-3; TRBD2 agrees at 8 bases. This CDR3 contains 13 residues. Germline V gene data show CDR1 as SGHVS and CDR2 as FQNEAQ.

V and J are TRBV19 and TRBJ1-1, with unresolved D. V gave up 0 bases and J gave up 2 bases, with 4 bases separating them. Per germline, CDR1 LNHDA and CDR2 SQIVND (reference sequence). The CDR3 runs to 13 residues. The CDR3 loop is CASSIETNTEAFF. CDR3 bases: TGTGCCAGTAGTATAGAAACTAACACTGAAGCTTTCTTT.

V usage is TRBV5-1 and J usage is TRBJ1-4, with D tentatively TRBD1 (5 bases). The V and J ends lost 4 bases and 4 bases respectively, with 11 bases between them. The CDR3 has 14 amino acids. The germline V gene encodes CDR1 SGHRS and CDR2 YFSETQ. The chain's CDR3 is CASSLQGLNEKLFF. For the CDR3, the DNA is TGCGCCAGCAGCCTCCAGGGCCTTAATGAAAAACTGTTTTTT.

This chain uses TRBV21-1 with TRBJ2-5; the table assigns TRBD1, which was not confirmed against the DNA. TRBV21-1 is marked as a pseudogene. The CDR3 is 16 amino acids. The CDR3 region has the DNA TGTGCCAGCAGCAACGGCAGGGGCGAGGAGGATGAGACCCAGTACTTC. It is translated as CASSNGRGEEDETQYF.

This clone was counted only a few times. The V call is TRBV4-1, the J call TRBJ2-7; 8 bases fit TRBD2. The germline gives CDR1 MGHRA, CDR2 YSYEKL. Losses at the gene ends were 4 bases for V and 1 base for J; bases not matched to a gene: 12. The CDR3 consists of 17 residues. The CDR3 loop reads CASSLSSGGFVSYEQYF. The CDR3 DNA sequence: TGCGCCAGCAGCCTCAGCAGCGGGGGCTTCGTTTCCTACGAGCAGTACTTC.

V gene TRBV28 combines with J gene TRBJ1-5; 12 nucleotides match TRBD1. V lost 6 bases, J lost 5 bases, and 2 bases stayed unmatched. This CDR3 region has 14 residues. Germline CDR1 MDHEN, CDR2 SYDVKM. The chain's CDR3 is CASSGTGGHQPQHF. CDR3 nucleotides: TGTGCCAGCAGCGGGACAGGGGGCCATCAGCCCCAGCATTTT.

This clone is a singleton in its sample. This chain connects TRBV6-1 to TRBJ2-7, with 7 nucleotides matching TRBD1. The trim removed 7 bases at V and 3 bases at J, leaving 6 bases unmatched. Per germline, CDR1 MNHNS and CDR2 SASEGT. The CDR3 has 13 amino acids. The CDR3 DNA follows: TGTGCCAGCAACCGAGGACAGGTCTACGAGCAGTACTTC. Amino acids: CASNRGQVYEQYF.

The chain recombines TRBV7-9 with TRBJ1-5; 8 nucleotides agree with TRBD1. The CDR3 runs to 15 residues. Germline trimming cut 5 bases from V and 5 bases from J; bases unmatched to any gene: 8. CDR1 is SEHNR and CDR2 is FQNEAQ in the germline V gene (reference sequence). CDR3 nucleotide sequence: TGTGCCAGCAGCCCAACAGGGGGTAGTGATCAGCCCCAGCATTTT. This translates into CASSPTGGSDQPQHF.

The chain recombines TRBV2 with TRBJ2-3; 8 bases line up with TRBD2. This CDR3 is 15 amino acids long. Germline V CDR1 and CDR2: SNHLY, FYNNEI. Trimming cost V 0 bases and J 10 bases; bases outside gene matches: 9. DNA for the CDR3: TGTGCCAGCAGTGAAGCGGGACTAGAATATTCGTCGCAGTATTTT. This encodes CASSEAGLEYSSQYF.

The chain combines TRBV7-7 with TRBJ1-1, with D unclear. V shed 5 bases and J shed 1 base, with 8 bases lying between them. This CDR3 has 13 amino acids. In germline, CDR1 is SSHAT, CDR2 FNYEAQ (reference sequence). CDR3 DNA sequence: TGTGCCAGCAGCCTTAGTAAGAACACTGAAGCTTTCTTT. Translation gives CASSLSKNTEAFF.

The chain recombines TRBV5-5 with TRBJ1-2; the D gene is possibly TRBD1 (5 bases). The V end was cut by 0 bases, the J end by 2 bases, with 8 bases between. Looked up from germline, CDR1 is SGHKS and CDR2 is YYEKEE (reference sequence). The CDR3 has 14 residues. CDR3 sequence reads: CASSLAGGNYGYTF. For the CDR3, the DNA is TGTGCCAGCAGCTTGGCCGGGGGAAACTATGGCTACACCTTC.

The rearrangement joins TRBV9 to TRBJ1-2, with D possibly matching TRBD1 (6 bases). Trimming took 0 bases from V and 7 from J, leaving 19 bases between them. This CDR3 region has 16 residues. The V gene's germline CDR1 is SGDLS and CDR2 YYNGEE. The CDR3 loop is CASSVADLREGGGYTF. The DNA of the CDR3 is TGTGCCAGCAGCGTAGCGGACCTCAGGGAAGGGGGTGGCTACACCTTC.

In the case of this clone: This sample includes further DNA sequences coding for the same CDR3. The CDR3 DNA reads as TGCAGCGTTGAAGACCGGAGGAATTACGAGCAGTACTTC. Its translation: CSVEDRRNYEQYF. The rearrangement uses TRBV29-1 and TRBJ2-7; tentatively, D is TRBD2 (5 bases). The CDR3 covers 13 residues. CDR1 is SQVTM and CDR2 is ANQGSEA in the germline V gene. The ends were cut back, 0 bases at V and 4 bases at J, with 10 bases in the middle.

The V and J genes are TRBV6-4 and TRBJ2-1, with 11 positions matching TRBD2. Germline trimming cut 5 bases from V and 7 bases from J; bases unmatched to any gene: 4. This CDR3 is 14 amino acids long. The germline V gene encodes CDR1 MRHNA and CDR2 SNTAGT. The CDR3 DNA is TGTGCCAGCAGTATAGCGGGGGGGCCAAATGAGCAGTTCTTC. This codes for CASSIAGGPNEQFF.

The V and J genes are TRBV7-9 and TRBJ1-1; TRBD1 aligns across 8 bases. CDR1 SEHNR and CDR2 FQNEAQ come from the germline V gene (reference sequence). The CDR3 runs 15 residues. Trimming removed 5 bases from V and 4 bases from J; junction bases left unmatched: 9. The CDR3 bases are TGTGCCAGCAGCCGAATGGACAGGGAGCGCACTGAAGCTTTCTTT. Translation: CASSRMDRERTEAFF.

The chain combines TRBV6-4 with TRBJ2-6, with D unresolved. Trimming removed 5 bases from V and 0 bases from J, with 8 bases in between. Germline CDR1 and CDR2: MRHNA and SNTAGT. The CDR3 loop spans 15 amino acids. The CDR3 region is CASSQQYSGANVLTF. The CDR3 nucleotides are TGTGCCAGCAGTCAACAGTACTCTGGGGCCAACGTCCTGACTTTC.

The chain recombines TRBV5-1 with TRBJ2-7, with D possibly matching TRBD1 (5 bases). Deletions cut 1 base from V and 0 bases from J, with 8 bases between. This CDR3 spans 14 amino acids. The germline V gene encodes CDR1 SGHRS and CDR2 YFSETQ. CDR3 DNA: TGCGCCAGCAGCTTGATGGGGCACTCCTACGAGCAGTACTTC. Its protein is CASSLMGHSYEQYF.

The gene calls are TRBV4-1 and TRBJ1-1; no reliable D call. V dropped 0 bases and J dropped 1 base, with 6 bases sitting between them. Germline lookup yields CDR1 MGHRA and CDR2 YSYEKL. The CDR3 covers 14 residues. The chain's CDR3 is CASSQEFGNTEAFF. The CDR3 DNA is TGCGCCAGCAGCCAAGAGTTCGGGAACACTGAAGCTTTCTTT.

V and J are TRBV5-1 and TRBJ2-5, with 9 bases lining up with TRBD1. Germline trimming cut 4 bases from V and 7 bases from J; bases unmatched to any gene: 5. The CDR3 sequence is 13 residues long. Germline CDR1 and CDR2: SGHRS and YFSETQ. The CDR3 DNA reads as TGCGCCAGCAGCACACAGGGGGCGGGGACCCAGTACTTC. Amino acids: CASSTQGAGTQYF.

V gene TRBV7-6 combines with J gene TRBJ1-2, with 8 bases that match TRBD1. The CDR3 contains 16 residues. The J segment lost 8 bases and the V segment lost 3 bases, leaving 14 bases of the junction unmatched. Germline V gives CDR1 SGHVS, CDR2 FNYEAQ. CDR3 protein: CASSLDPGQVKSGYTF. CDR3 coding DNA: TGTGCCAGCAGCTTGGACCCGGGACAGGTGAAATCGGGCTACACCTTC.

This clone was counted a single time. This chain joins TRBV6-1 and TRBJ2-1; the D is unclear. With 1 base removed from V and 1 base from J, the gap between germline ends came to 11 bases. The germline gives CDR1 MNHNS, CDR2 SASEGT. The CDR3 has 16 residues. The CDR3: CASSEVRSRSYNEQFF. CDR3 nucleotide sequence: TGTGCCAGCAGTGAAGTTAGGTCGAGGTCCTACAATGAGCAGTTCTTC.

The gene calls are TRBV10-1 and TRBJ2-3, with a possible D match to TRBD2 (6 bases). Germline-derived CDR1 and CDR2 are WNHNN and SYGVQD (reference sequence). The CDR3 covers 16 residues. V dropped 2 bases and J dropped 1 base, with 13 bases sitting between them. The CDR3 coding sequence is TGCGCCAGCAGTGAGGAGCTAGCGCCAGGCACAGATACGCAGTATTTT. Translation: CASSEELAPGTDTQYF.